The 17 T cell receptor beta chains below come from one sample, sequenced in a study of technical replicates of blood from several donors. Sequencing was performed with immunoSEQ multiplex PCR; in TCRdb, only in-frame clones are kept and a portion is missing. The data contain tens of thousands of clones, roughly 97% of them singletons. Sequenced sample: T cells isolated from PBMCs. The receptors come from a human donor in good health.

For the CDR3, the DNA is TGTGCCAGCAGTTCCCAGGGACGGACAGGGGGTTACACTGAAGCTTTCTTT. Amino acid sequence: CASSSQGRTGGYTEAFF. The chain combines TRBV28 with TRBJ1-1, with 10 bases that match TRBD1. The J segment lost 3 bases and the V segment lost 4 bases, leaving 11 bases of the junction unmatched. The CDR3 runs 17 residues. Germline-derived CDR1 and CDR2 are MDHEN and SYDVKM.

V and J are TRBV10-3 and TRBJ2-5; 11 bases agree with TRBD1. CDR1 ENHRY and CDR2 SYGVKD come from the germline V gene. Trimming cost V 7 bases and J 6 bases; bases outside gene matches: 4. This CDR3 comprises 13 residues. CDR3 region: CAIMGDRGKTQYF. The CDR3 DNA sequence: TGTGCCATCATGGGGGACAGGGGGAAGACCCAGTACTTC.

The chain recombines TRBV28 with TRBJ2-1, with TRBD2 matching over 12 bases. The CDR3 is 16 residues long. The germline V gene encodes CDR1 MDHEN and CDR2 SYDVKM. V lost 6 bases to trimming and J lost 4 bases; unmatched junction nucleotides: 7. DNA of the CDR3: TGTGCCAGCAGCTTGTTGACTAGCGGGAGTTACAATGAGCAGTTCTTC. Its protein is CASSLLTSGSYNEQFF.

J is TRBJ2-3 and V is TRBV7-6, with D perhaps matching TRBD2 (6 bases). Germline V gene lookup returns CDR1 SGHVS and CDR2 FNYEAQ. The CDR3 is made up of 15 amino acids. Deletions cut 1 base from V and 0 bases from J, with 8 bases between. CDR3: CASSLGGVSTDTQYF. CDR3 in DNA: TGTGCCAGCAGCTTAGGGGGGGTAAGCACAGATACGCAGTATTTT.

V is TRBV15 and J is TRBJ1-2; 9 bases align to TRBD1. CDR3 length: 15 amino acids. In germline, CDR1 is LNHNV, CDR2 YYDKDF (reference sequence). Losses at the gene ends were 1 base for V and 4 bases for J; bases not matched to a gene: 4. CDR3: CATSRGTGVAYGYTF. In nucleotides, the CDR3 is TGTGCCACCAGCAGAGGGACAGGGGTCGCCTATGGCTACACCTTC.

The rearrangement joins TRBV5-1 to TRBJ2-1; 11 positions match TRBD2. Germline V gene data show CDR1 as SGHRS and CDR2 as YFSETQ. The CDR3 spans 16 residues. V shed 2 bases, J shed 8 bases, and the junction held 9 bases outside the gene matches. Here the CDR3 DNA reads TGCGCCAGCAGCTTCCGTAGCGGGAGGGTTAGTGATGAGCAGTTCTTC. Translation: CASSFRSGRVSDEQFF.

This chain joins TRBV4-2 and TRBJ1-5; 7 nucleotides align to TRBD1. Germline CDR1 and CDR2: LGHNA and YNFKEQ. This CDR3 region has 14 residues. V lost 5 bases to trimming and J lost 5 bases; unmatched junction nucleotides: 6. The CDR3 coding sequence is TGTGCCAGCAGCACGGGACAGCCAGATCAGCCCCAGCATTTT. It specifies CASSTGQPDQPQHF.

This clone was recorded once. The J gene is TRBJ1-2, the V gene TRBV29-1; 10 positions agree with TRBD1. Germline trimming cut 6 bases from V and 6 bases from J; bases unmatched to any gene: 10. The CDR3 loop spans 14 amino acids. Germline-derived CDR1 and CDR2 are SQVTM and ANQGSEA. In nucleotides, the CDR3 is TGCAGCGTAGGAGGGGACAGGGGACGTGATGGCTACACCTTC. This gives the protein CSVGGDRGRDGYTF.

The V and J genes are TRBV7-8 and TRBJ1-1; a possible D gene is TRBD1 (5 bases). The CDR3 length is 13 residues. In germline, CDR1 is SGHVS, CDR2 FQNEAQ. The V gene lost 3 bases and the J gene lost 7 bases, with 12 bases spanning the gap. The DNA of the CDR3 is TGTGCCAGCAGCTTCCGCAGGGAATTTGAAGCTTTCTTT. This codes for CASSFRREFEAFF.

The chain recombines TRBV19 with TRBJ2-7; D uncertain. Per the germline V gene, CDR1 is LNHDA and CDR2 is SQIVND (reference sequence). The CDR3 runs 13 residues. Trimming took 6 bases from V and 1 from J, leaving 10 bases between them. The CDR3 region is CASSVQPSYEQYF. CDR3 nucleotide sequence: TGTGCCAGTAGCGTACAGCCTTCCTACGAGCAGTACTTC.

The chain's CDR3 is CASSRSWGLSGNTIYF. In DNA, the CDR3 is TGTGCCAGCAGCCGAAGTTGGGGGCTCTCTGGAAACACCATATATTTT. The chain couples TRBV11-3 to TRBJ1-3, with TRBD1 as a possible D gene (6 bases). The CDR3 is 16 residues long. The germline CDR1 and CDR2 sequences are SGHNT and YENEEA. V was clipped by 5 bases and J by 0 bases, with 14 bases between them.

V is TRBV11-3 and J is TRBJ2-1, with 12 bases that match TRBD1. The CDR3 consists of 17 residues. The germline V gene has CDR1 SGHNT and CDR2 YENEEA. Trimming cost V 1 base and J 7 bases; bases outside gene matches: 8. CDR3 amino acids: CASSLVSGQGAKNEQFF. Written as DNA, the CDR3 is TGTGCCAGCAGCTTAGTATCGGGACAGGGGGCAAAGAATGAGCAGTTCTTC.

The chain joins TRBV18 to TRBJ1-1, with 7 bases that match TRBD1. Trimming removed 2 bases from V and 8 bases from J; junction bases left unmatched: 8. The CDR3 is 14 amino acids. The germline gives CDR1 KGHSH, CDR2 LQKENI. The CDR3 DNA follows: TGTGCCAGCTCACCATTGGAGGGGGCTGCAGAAGCTTTCTTT. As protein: CASSPLEGAAEAFF.

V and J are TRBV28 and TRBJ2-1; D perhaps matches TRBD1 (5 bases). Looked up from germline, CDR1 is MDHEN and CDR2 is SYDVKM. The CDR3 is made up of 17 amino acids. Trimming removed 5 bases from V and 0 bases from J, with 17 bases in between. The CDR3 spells CASSTPLRGSSYNEQFF. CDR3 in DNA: TGTGCCAGCAGTACCCCCTTAAGGGGCAGCTCCTACAATGAGCAGTTCTTC.

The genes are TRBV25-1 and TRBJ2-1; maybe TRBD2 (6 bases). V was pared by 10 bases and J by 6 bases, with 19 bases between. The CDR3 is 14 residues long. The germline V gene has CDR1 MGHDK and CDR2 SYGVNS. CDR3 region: CATSTGSLTNEQFF. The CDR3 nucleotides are TGTGCCACCTCTACCGGGAGCCTTACCAATGAGCAGTTCTTC.

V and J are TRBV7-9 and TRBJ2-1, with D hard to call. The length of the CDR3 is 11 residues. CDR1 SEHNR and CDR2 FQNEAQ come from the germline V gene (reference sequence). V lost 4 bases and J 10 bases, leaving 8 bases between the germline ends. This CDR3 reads CASSSTREQFF. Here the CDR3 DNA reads TGTGCCAGCAGCTCGACCAGGGAGCAGTTCTTC.

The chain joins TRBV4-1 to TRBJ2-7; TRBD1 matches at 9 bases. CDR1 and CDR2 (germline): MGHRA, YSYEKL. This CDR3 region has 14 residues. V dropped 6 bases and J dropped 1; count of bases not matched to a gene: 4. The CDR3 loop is CASRRGQGSYEQYF. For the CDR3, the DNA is TGCGCCAGCAGACGCGGACAGGGGTCCTACGAGCAGTACTTC.